This paragraph reports one T cell receptor beta chain. Its antigen is still unknown. The sample originates from a study of cytomegalovirus exposure and HLA in healthy donors. The wider study: An analysis done earlier identified about 120 million unique TCR beta sequences from approximately 170 million T cells. Study results and caveats: A later analysis found most CMV-associated TCR beta chains apparently HLA-restricted. In a later analysis, at a false discovery rate of 0.05, about 16,000 TCR beta sequences matched HLA alleles. For presence/absence analyses, sequencing depth was assumed to be roughly uniform across donors.

The CDR3 sequence is 14 residues long. Germline V gives CDR1 MDHEN, CDR2 SYDVKM. V lost 5 bases to trimming and J lost 2 bases, with 13 bases between them. A multiplex PCR was run with 60 Vbeta primers and 13 Jbeta primers. Here immunoSEQ multiplex PCR was the method, and the copy in TCRdb shows in-frame clones only, minus some. Recorded for this sample: about 150,000 clones. The sample comprised PBMCs. The chain joins TRBV28 to TRBJ2-7; D is perhaps TRBD1 (5 bases). This sequence was found in a man aged 30 to 45 in good health and CMV-seronegative. The CDR3 is CASSIQDGPYEQYF. CDR3 sequence (DNA): TGTGCCAGCAGTATACAGGACGGCCCCTACGAGCAGTACTTC.